Listed below are T cell receptor beta chains from one sample, sequenced in a study of cytomegalovirus exposure and HLA in healthy donors. Libraries were prepared by immunoSEQ multiplex PCR; TCRdb keeps only in-frame clonotypes and omits some of them. The sample consists of more than 65,000 clones, approximately 93% of them appearing once. The specimen sequenced was PBMCs. The receptor set was obtained from a man aged 18 to 29 in good health and CMV-seronegative. CDR3s include the opening cysteine and the closing phenylalanine or tryptophan. A D gene is named only where the DNA matches it firmly. The size entry is marked missing in some rows and otherwise reads once, few, many or a size class.

>-|TRBV5-6|-|TRBJ1-4
TGTGCCAGCTCGCCCTCGGGGTATGAAAAACTGTTTTTT
CASSPSGYEKLFF
>TRBD1|TRBV5-1|-|TRBJ2-7
TGCGCCAGCAGCTTGGCCGACAGGGGGCCCTACGAGCAGTACTTC
CASSLADRGPYEQYF
>TRBD1|TRBV19|-|TRBJ2-7
TGTGCCAGTAGACCTAAGGACAGGGCCTACGAGCAGTACTTC
CASRPKDRAYEQYF
>TRBD1|TRBV19|-|TRBJ2-2
TGTGCCAGTAGTAAGGGACAGAACCCTTTCACCGGGGAGCTGTTTTTT
CASSKGQNPFTGELFF
>-|TRBV7-8|few|TRBJ2-2
TGTGCCAGCAGGAACAGGACAGTTAACACCGGGGAGCTGTTTTTT
CASRNRTVNTGELFF
>-|TRBV5-5|-|TRBJ1-2
TGTGCCAGCAGCTTGGGCCGGGCCTTTGGGGAGGGTAACTATGGCTACACCTTC
CASSLGRAFGEGNYGYTF
>TRBD2|TRBV30|-|TRBJ2-5
TGTGCCTGGATACTAGCGGGAGGACAAGAGACCCAGTACTTC
CAWILAGGQETQYF
>TRBD1|TRBV5-1|-|TRBJ1-3
TGCGCCAGCAGCTTGGAGGGGGCGCCGGGAAACACCATATATTTT
CASSLEGAPGNTIYF
>-|TRBV5-1|-|TRBJ2-1
TGCGCCAGCAGCTTGGCCAGAAGCTCCTACAATGAGCAGTTCTTC
CASSLARSSYNEQFF
>TRBD1|TRBV10-3|-|TRBJ2-1
TGTGCCATCAGTGCCTTTACAGGGGGGAACAATGAGCAGTTCTTC
CAISAFTGGNNEQFF
>-|TRBV5-1|-|TRBJ2-3
TGCGCCAGCAGCTTAAGTTTAGTGACAGATACGCAGTATTTT
CASSLSLVTDTQYF
>-|TRBV6-5|-|TRBJ2-3
TGTGCCAGCAGTTACGCCGTCCTCGGTGGCACAGATACGCAGTATTTT
CASSYAVLGGTDTQYF
>-|TRBV27|-|TRBJ2-3
TGTGCCAGCAGTTCGTTAAGCACAGATACGCAGTATTTT
CASSSLSTDTQYF
>-|TRBV25-1|-|TRBJ1-2
TGTGCCAGCAGTGAAGGGCTTGGCTACACCTTC
CASSEGLGYTF
>-|TRBV18|-|TRBJ1-2
TGTGCCAGCTCAGCAATAGGAGAGCCCAACTATGGCTACACCTTC
CASSAIGEPNYGYTF
>-|TRBV2|-|TRBJ1-4
TGTGCCAGCAGGGCAACCGGGATAGCAACTAATGAAAAACTGTTTTTT
CASRATGIATNEKLFF
>TRBD2|TRBV30|-|TRBJ2-3
TGTGCCTGGAGTGTATCCACAGCGGGAGTCCTAGATACGCAGTATTTT
CAWSVSTAGVLDTQYF
>TRBD2|TRBV13|-|TRBJ2-7
TGTGCCAGCAGCTTTAGCGGGGGCTCCTACGAGCAGTACTTC
CASSFSGGSYEQYF
>TRBD1|TRBV28|-|TRBJ1-5
TGTGCCATCGACAGGGGCCGTTATAGCAATCAGCCCCAGCATTTT
CAIDRGRYSNQPQHF
>-|TRBV6-6|-|TRBJ2-7
TGTGCCAGCAGTTACTCCATAGGGGTCTACGAGCAGTACTTC
CASSYSIGVYEQYF
>-|TRBV5-1|-|TRBJ1-1
TGCGCCAGCAGCTTCACAGACGGTCTCACTGAAGCTTTCTTT
CASSFTDGLTEAFF
>TRBD1|TRBV19|-|TRBJ2-7
TGTGCCAGTAGCATACCGGGACAGGGTCGATACGAGCAGTACTTC
CASSIPGQGRYEQYF
>-|TRBV7-9|-|TRBJ2-1
TGTGCCAGCAGCCGGATGGACAGTTACAATGAGCAGTTCTTC
CASSRMDSYNEQFF
>TRBD1|TRBV2|-|TRBJ1-1
TGTGCCAGCCTGGGACAGGGTAGTACTGAAGCTTTCTTT
CASLGQGSTEAFF
>TRBD2|TRBV7-9|-|TRBJ2-1
TGTGCCACTTGGGCCGGACTAGCGGGAGGGCTGCAGTTCTTC
CATWAGLAGGLQFF
>-|TRBV5-1|-|TRBJ1-5
TGCGCCAGCAGCCTAGACGGGATTAGCAATCAGCCCCAGCATTTT
CASSLDGISNQPQHF
>-|TRBV5-1|-|TRBJ1-1
TGCGCCAGCAGCTTGGGTCCAGTCGGGGACACTGAAGCTTTCTTT
CASSLGPVGDTEAFF
>-|TRBV2|-|TRBJ2-1
TGTGCCAGCAGTGAAGGACAAACAGGAATAAAGCAGTTCTTC
CASSEGQTGIKQFF
>-|TRBV5-4|-|TRBJ2-7
TGTGCCAGCAGCTCCCAGGGATTCCTTTCCTACGAGCAGTACTTC
CASSSQGFLSYEQYF
>-|TRBV27|-|TRBJ2-1
TGTGCCAGCAGTTTGATATACGAGGTACGGGGACTTTACAATGAGCAGTTCTTC
CASSLIYEVRGLYNEQFF
>-|TRBV9|-|TRBJ1-3
TGTGCCAGCAGCGTAGCGCAAGGGGCGATTTCTGGAAACACCATATATTTT
CASSVAQGAISGNTIYF
>TRBD1|TRBV7-6|-|TRBJ1-1
TGTGCCAGCAGCTTACGGGGACAGAGATTAAGAGTCACTGAAGCTTTCTTT
CASSLRGQRLRVTEAFF
>-|TRBV27|-|TRBJ1-2
TGTGCCAGCAGAACCAACCAGAAATCAGTGTATGGCTACACCTTC
CASRTNQKSVYGYTF
>-|TRBV27|-|TRBJ1-5
TGTGCCAGCAGCCGCGGCACGTGGAGCAATCAGCCCCAGCATTTT
CASSRGTWSNQPQHF
>TRBD2|TRBV5-1|-|TRBJ2-5
TGCGCCAGCAGCGACGGGACTAGCGGGAGGGTGGGGGAGACCCAGTACTTC
CASSDGTSGRVGETQYF
>-|TRBV19|-|TRBJ1-1
TGTGCCAGTAGTCTGACACCCCGAGCAGTGAACACTGAAGCTTTCTTT
CASSLTPRAVNTEAFF
>TRBD2|TRBV9|-|TRBJ2-1
TGTGCCAGCAGCGTAGGAGGGACTAGCGAAAATGAGCAGTTCTTC
CASSVGGTSENEQFF
>-|TRBV27|-|TRBJ1-2
TGTGCCAGCAGTTTATCAGTCAGGCCACCTTATTACTATGGCTACACCTTC
CASSLSVRPPYYYGYTF
>TRBD2|TRBV11-2|-|TRBJ2-1
TGTGCCAGCAGCTTCGGGACTAGCGGGGGGGCAGGTGAGCAGTTCTTC
CASSFGTSGGAGEQFF
>TRBD1|TRBV4-3|-|TRBJ1-1
TGCGCCAGCAGCCAGACAGGGGGATGGGGGGGGACTGAAGCTTTCTTT
CASSQTGGWGGTEAFF
>-|TRBV7-2|-|TRBJ2-3
TGTGCCAGCAGCTTACTAAGAGATACGCAGTATTTT
CASSLLRDTQYF
>TRBD1|TRBV7-8|-|TRBJ2-7
TGTGCCAGCAGCTTAGCGCGGACAGGTACCTACGAGCAGTACTTC
CASSLARTGTYEQYF
>-|TRBV7-9|-|TRBJ1-3
TGTGCCAGCAGCTCCACCGGGAGCTCTGGAAACACCATATATTTT
CASSSTGSSGNTIYF
>TRBD2|TRBV27|-|TRBJ2-5
TGTGCCAGCAGCCTTATAGCGGGGGAACCCCAAGAGACCCAGTACTTC
CASSLIAGEPQETQYF
>TRBD1|TRBV18|-|TRBJ1-2
TGTGCCAGCTCACGGGGGACAGCGGCAAAGATCAGTGGCTACACCTTC
CASSRGTAAKISGYTF
>-|TRBV9|-|TRBJ2-2
TGTGCCAGCAGCCGCGCACCTACCGGGGAGCTGTTTTTT
CASSRAPTGELFF
>TRBD1|TRBV11-3|-|TRBJ2-3
TGTGCCAGCAGCTTAGGACAGGGACACACAGATACGCAGTATTTT
CASSLGQGHTDTQYF
>-|TRBV4-2|-|TRBJ2-7
TGTGCCAGCAGCCAAGAGGTACGGGCCTACGAGCAGTACTTC
CASSQEVRAYEQYF
>TRBD1|TRBV6-4|-|TRBJ2-1
TGTGCCAGCAGCCAGGGGGATCTCCCCAATGAGCAGTTCTTC
CASSQGDLPNEQFF
>-|TRBV2|-|TRBJ2-7
TGTGCCAGCAGTGACTGGACACCCAGATACGAGCAGTACTTC
CASSDWTPRYEQYF